This T cell receptor beta chain was captured in a study of blood T cell repertoires in COVID-19. TCRdb keeps only in-frame clones here, not all; method: immunoSEQ multiplex PCR. Among 100,000 to 150,000 clones, about 89% were seen once, and the ten largest hold about an eighth. The V gene lost 2 bases and the J gene lost 1 base, with 5 bases spanning the gap. There are 13 residues in the CDR3. Germline V lookup: CDR1 LGHDT, CDR2 YNNKEL (reference sequence). The sequenced material came from peripheral blood. The V gene is TRBV3-1 (or the pseudogene TRBV3-2), the J gene TRBJ1-2; D is uncertain. The clonotype comes from a woman aged 65 to 85 with COVID-19, enrolled during active disease. CDR3 bases: TGTGCCAGCAGCCAACCGGGTAACTATGGCTACACCTTC. Translating it yields CASSQPGNYGYTF.